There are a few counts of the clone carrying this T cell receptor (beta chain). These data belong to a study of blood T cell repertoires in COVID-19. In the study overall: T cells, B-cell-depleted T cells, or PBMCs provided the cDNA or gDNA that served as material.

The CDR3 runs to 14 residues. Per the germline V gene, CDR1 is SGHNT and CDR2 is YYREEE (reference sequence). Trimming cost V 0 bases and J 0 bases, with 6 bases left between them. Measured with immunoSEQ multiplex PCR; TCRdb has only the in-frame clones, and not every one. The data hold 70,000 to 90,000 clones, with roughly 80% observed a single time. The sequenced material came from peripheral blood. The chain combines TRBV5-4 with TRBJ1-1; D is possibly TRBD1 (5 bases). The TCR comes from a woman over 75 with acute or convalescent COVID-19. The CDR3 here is CASSLAGMNTEAFF. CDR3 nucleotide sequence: TGTGCCAGCAGCTTGGCAGGGATGAACACTGAAGCTTTCTTT.